The 18 T cell receptor beta chains given below trace back to one sample, sequenced in a study of identical twins. Each CDR3 protein gets one entry after TCRdb re-called the 5' RACE reads with MiXCR. The sample yields hundreds of thousands of distinct CDR3 sequences, over 8.5% seen once. The data also belong to a second study, concerning yellow fever vaccine responses in identical twins.

The specimen was PBMCs. These receptors came from a woman aged 18-29 years in good health.

This clonotype was counted a few times. At one of its ends the junction is not consistent with the germline gene, which may arise from a read error. The chain uses TRBV10-2 and TRBJ2-1; D not resolved. The CDR3 length is 15 residues. CDR1 is WSHSY and CDR2 is SAAADI in the germline V gene. The CDR3 spells CASSTRERLYTEQFF. In DNA form, the CDR3 reads TGCGCCAGCAGCACCCGCGAACGACTCTACACTGAGCAGTTCTTC.

The genes are TRBV2 and TRBJ2-5; 9 nucleotides align to TRBD1. Germline values: CDR1 SNHLY, CDR2 FYNNEI. V was pared by 7 bases and J by 5 bases, with 11 bases of the junction left unmatched. The CDR3 is 15 residues long. The CDR3 sequence is CASKRTGALGETQYF. The DNA for the CDR3 is TGTGCCAGCAAAAGGACAGGGGCCTTGGGGGAGACCCAGTACTTC.

Many counts were recorded for this clonotype. The chain employs TRBV12-3 or TRBV12-4 and TRBJ2-1; a weak D match, TRBD2 (6 bases). The V end lost 5 bases, the J end lost 7 bases, and 12 bases lay between the germline ends. The length of the CDR3 is 13 residues. The CDR3, as DNA: TGTGCCAGCAGTAGTCCCCGGGGGAATGAGCAGTTCTTC. This codes for CASSSPRGNEQFF.

The sample holds a few counts of this clonotype. This rearrangement joins TRBV7-9 to TRBJ2-1; 11 nucleotides match TRBD2. This CDR3 is built from 15 residues. Germline V lookup: CDR1 SEHNR, CDR2 FQNEAQ (reference sequence). The J segment lost 7 bases and the V segment lost 7 bases, leaving 9 bases of the junction unmatched. The CDR3 DNA is TGTGCCAGCACCCTCCGGATAGCGGGAGGGAATGAGCAGTTCTTC. This gives the protein CASTLRIAGGNEQFF.

This clonotype was seen a few times. V usage is TRBV11-2 and J usage is TRBJ2-1; 7 bases line up with TRBD2. The length of the CDR3 is 12 residues. Germline V gene lookup returns CDR1 SGHAT and CDR2 FQNNGV. The V and J ends lost 2 bases and 14 bases, in that order; junction bases with no gene match: 6. Here the CDR3 reads CASSLNGGEEFF. CDR3 DNA: TGTGCCAGCAGCTTAAATGGGGGGGAAGAGTTCTTC.

The chain combines TRBV5-1 with TRBJ2-5; TRBD2 is a possible D gene (6 bases). Per germline, CDR1 SGHRS and CDR2 YFSETQ. This CDR3 region has 15 residues. V was trimmed by 4 bases and J by 2 bases, leaving 15 bases between them. Here the CDR3 reads CASSPDLSGQETQYF. For the CDR3, the DNA is TGCGCCAGCAGCCCCGATTTAAGCGGGCAAGAGACCCAGTACTTC.

This clonotype was seen ten or more times. The chain couples TRBV24-1 to TRBJ2-1; 9 positions agree with TRBD2. The J segment lost 8 bases and the V segment lost 6 bases, leaving 10 bases of the junction unmatched. The CDR3 has 15 residues. Germline loops: CDR1 KGHDR, CDR2 SFDVKD. CDR3 bases: TGTGCCACCAGTTTGAGTCTAGCGGGAATCTATGAGCAGTTCTTC. Translated: CATSLSLAGIYEQFF.

This clonotype has just a few counts. The J gene is TRBJ2-5, the V gene TRBV14, with D perhaps matching TRBD1 (6 bases). V lost 4 bases, J lost 1 base, and 16 bases lay in between. CDR3 length: 16 residues. Germline V lookup: CDR1 SGHDN, CDR2 FVKESK. DNA of the CDR3: TGTGCCAGCAGCCGGTTCCGGACAGCCGGCCAAGAGACCCAGTACTTC. The encoded protein is CASSRFRTAGQETQYF.

The chain links TRBV11-2 to TRBJ2-7, with D perhaps TRBD2 (6 bases). Germline V gene sequence: CDR1 SGHAT, CDR2 FQNNGV. V was shortened by 5 bases and J by 5 bases, with 13 bases between the two germline ends. The CDR3 is made up of 13 amino acids. The CDR3 sequence: CASSPRLEHEQYF. DNA of the CDR3: TGTGCCAGCAGCCCGCGACTAGAACACGAGCAGTACTTC.

The gene calls are TRBV7-9 and TRBJ2-1; 8 nucleotides line up with TRBD1. After removal of 5 bases from V and 5 bases from J, the junction contained 2 bases not matched to a gene. Per germline, CDR1 SEHNR and CDR2 FQNEAQ (reference sequence). This CDR3 is built from 13 residues. The CDR3 coding sequence is TGTGCCAGCAGCCGGGGACAGGACAATGAGCAGTTCTTC. This sequence encodes CASSRGQDNEQFF.

This chain uses TRBV20-1 with TRBJ2-1, with 13 positions matching TRBD2. Germline V gene data show CDR1 as DFQATT and CDR2 as SNEGSKA (reference sequence). The CDR3 runs to 14 residues. J gave up 8 bases and V 2 bases, and 3 bases lay outside the gene matches. For the CDR3, the DNA is TGCAGTGCTAGAACTAGCGGGAGGGTCTATGAGCAGTTCTTC. Translating gives CSARTSGRVYEQFF.

This clonotype occurred a few times. This chain links TRBV20-1 with TRBJ2-3, with 11 nucleotides matching TRBD2. The CDR3 is made up of 16 amino acids. After removal of 5 bases from V and 0 bases from J, the junction contained 7 bases not matched to a gene. Germline lookup yields CDR1 DFQATT and CDR2 SNEGSKA (reference sequence). This chain's CDR3 is CSAQIIAGGSTDTQYF. In nucleotides, the CDR3 is TGCAGTGCTCAAATTATAGCGGGAGGGAGCACAGATACGCAGTATTTT.

In DNA, the CDR3 is TGTGCCATCCGAGGGACAGTCGATAACTTGAACACTGAAGCTTTCTTT. This codes for CAIRGTVDNLNTEAFF. The chain combines TRBV10-3 with TRBJ1-1, with 7 bases matching TRBD1. CDR1 ENHRY and CDR2 SYGVKD come from the germline V gene. The CDR3 is 16 residues long. V trimming: 8 bases; J trimming: 0 bases; junction bases outside the gene matches: 12.

V and J are TRBV7-3 and TRBJ2-1; D is unclear. V lost 5 bases and J lost 10, with 12 bases in between. The germline CDR1 and CDR2 sequences are SGHTA and FQGTGA. This CDR3 is 12 amino acids long. CDR3 in DNA: TGTGCCAGCAGCGAGGACCTTATGGAGCAGTTCTTC. This sequence encodes CASSEDLMEQFF.

CDR3 residues: CASSPGDWGYEQYF. Written as DNA, the CDR3 is TGTGCCAGCAGTCCAGGAGACTGGGGCTACGAGCAGTACTTC. V is TRBV6-1 and J is TRBJ2-7, with D uncertain. The length of the CDR3 is 14 residues. Trimming took 5 bases from V and 3 from J, leaving 14 bases between them. Per the germline V gene, CDR1 is MNHNS and CDR2 is SASEGT.

This clonotype appeared many times. The J gene is TRBJ1-4, the V gene TRBV28; D is ambiguous. The V gene's germline CDR1 is MDHEN and CDR2 SYDVKM. V lost 3 bases to trimming and J lost 6 bases, with 5 bases between them. The CDR3 is 12 amino acids. CDR3 coding DNA: TGTGCCAGCAGTTTCGGTTATGAAAAACTGTTTTTT. Amino acids: CASSFGYEKLFF. Variable domain in full (rest from reference TRBV28 and TRBJ1-4): DVKVTQSSRYLVKRTGEKVFLECVQDMDHENMFWYRQDPGLGLRLIYFSYDVKMKEKGDIPEGYSVSREKKERFSLILESASTNQTSMYLCASSFGYEKLFFGSGTQLSVL.

This clonotype showed up just a few times. V and J are TRBV4-1 and TRBJ1-5; D call uncertain. The CDR3 spans 12 residues. The V end lost 0 bases, the J end lost 5 bases, and 2 bases lay between the germline ends. The germline gives CDR1 MGHRA, CDR2 YSYEKL. The DNA of the CDR3 is TGCGCCAGCAGCCAAGATGATCAGCCCCAGCATTTT. Its protein is CASSQDDQPQHF.

In this sample, this clonotype turned up many times. V usage is TRBV27 and J usage is TRBJ2-1; D is ambiguous. Germline lookup yields CDR1 MNHEY and CDR2 SMNVEV (reference sequence). V dropped 2 bases and J dropped 7 bases, with 15 bases sitting between them. The CDR3 is 15 amino acids. The DNA of the CDR3 is TGTGCCAGCAGTTTACAGACAACCACGAGTAATGAGCAGTTCTTC. Encoded protein: CASSLQTTTSNEQFF.